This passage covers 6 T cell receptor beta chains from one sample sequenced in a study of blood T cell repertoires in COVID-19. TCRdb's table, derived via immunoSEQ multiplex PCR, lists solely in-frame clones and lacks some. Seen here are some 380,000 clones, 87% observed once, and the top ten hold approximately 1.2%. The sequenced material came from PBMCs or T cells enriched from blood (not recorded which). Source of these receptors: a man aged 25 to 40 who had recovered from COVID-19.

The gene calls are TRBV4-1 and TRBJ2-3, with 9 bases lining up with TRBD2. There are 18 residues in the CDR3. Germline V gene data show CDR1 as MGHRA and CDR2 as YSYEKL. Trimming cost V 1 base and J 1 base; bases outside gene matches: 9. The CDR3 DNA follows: TGCGCCAGCAGCCAAGCGCGGGGGGGTGTAATTGGCACAGATACGCAGTATTTT. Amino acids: CASSQARGGVIGTDTQYF.

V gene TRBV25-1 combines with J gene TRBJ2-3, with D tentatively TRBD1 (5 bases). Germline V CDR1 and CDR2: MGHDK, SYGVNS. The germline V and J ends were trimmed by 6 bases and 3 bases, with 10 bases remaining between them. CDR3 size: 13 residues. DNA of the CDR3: TGTGCCAGCAGGAACCCAGGGACAGATACGCAGTATTTT. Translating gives CASRNPGTDTQYF.

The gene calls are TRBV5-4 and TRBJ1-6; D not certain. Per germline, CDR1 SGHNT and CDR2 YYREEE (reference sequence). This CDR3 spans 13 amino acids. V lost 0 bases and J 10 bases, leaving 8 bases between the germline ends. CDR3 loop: CASSLGIESPLHF. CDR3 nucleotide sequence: TGTGCCAGCAGCTTGGGCATTGAGTCACCCCTCCACTTT.

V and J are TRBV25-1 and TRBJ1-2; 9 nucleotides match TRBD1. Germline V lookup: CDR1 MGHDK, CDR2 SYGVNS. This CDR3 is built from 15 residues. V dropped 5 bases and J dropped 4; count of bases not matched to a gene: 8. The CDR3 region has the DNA TGTGCCAGCAGTAAATGGGGACAGGGTAGCTATGGCTACACCTTC. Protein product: CASSKWGQGSYGYTF.

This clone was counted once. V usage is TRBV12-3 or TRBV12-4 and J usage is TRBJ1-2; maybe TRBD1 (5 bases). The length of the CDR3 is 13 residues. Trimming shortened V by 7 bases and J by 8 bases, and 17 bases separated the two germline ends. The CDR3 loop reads CASMYYRSGGYTF. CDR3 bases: TGTGCCAGCATGTACTACCGCTCAGGGGGCTACACCTTC.

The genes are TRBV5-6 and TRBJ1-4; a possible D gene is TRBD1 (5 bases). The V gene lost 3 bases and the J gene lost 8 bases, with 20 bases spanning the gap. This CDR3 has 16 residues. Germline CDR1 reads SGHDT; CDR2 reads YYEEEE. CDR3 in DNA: TGTGCCAGCAGCTGGGCGGTAGGGGAACAAAACGAAAAACTGTTTTTT. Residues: CASSWAVGEQNEKLFF.